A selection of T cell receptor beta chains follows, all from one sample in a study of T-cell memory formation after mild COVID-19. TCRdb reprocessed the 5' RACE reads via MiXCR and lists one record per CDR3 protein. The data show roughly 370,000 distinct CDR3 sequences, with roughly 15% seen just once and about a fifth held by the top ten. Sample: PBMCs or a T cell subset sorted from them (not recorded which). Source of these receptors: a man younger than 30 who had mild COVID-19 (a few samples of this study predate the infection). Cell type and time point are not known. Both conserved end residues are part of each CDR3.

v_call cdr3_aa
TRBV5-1 CASSPNRDRVGEKLFF
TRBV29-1 CSVRTGGAYQPQHF
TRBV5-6 CASSLGLQWNTEAFF
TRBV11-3 CASRQGAGELFF
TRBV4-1 CASSQDGTATDTQYF
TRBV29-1 CSVAGMRDEQYF
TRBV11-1 CASAQTDTQYF
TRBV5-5 CASSQGPSGNTIYF
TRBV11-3 CASSLGGGSSSYEQYF
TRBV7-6 CASSLVVSGDDGYTF
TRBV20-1 CSAPDSGGARETQYF
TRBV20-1 CSARMGDTQYF
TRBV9 CASSVDGGKPYEQYF
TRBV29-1 CSAVPGAWNTEAFF
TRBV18 CASSPGVPYTEAFF
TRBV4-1 CASSQVGLNTEAFF
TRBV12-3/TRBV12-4 CASSQPDRYNEQFF
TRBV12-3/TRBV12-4 CASSLGQRYGYTF
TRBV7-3 CASSLTGGAGETQYF
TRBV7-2 CASSLQDRMYGYTF
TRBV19 CASNLLGRGDTEAFF
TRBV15 CATSYSGENIQYF
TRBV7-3 CASSLIPGLTEAFF
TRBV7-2 CASSLTTPTGELFF
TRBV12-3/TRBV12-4 CASSRQGDSPLHF
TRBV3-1 CASSQDWPGVHEQYF
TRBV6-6 CASRTALDTSGNTIYF
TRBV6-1 CASSEKENTEAFF
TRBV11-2 CASRRPGQGRSGELFF
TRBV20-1 CSALSPDRRRYEQYF
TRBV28 CASRPGQEAYGYTF
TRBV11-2 CASSTNRGRGPTEAFF
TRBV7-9 CASSWDVDEQFF
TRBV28 CASKTGGTEAFF
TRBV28 CASLTDPYGYTF
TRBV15 CATSREGGYTEAFF
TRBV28 CASTVPGQGTEAFF
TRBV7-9 CASSLRGGSYNEQFF
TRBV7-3 CASSLRGYGTEAFF
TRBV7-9 CASSEGGSPFNQPQHF
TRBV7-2 CASSPSLASYEQYF
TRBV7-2 CASSARFTGGDYGYTF
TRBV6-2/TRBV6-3 CASSNRQEVHNEQFF
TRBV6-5 CASSLAGTSGVYEQFF
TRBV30 CAWSVLTGYSYTF
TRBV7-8 CASSLVVRAANTEAFF
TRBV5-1 CASSLAGQAQETQYF
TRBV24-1 CATSDLPSGDQPDTQYF
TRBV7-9 CTSSPGTDTDTQYF
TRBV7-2 CASSLRGVQETQYF
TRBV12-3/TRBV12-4 CASSLGQAPGRETQYF
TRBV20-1 CSARAPGGSYEQYF
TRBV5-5 CASSVGQLGDEAFF
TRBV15 CATSRDQQRAFF
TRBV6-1 CASSRGESNQPQHF